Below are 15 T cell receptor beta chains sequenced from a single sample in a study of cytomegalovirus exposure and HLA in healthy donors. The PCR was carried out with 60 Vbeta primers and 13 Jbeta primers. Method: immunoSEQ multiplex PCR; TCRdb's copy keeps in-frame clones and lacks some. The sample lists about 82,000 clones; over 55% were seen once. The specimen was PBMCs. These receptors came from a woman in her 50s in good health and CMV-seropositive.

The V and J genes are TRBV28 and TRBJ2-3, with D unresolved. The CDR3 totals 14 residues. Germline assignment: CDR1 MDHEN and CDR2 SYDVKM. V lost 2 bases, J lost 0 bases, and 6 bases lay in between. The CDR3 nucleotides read TGTGCCAGCAGTTTAGTACAGAGCACAGATACGCAGTATTTT. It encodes CASSLVQSTDTQYF.

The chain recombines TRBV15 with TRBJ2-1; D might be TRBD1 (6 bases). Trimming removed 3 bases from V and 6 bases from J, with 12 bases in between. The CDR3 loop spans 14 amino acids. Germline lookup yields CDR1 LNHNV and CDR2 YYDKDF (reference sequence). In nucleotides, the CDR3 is TGTGCCACCAGCAGGGACAGCGGCGGCAATGAGCAGTTCTTC. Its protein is CATSRDSGGNEQFF.

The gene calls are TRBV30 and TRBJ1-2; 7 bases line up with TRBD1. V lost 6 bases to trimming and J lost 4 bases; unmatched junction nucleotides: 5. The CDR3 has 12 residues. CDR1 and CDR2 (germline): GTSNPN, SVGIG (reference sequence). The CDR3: CACLRGAYGYTF. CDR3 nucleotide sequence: TGTGCCTGCCTCAGGGGGGCCTATGGCTACACCTTC. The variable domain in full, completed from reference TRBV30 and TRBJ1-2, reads SQTIHQWPATLVQPVGSPLSLECTVEGTSNPNLYWYRQAAGRGLQLLFYSVGIGQISSEVPQNLSASRPQDRQFILSSKKLLLSDSGFYLCACLRGAYGYTFGSGTRLTVV.

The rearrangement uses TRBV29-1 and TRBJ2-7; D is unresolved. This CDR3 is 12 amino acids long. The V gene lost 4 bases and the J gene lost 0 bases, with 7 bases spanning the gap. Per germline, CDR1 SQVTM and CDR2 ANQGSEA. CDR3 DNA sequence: TGCAGCGTTGGTGGAGACTCCTACGAGCAGTACTTC. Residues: CSVGGDSYEQYF.

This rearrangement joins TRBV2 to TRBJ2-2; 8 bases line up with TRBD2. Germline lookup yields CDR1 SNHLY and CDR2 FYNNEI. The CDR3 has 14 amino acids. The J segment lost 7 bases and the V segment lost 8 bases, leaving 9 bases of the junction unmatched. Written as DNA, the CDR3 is TGTGCCAGCGCGCGAGGGCTAGCGGGCGGGGAGCTGTTTTTT. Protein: CASARGLAGGELFF.

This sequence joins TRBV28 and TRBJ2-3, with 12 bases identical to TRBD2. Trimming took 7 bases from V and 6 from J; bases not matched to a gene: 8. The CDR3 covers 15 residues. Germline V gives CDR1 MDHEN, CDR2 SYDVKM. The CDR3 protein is CASTPMGLAGDTQYF. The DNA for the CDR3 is TGTGCCAGCACTCCCATGGGACTAGCGGGCGATACGCAGTATTTT.

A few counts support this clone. The CDR3 sequence is CASSLEAWGANTGELFF. The DNA of the CDR3 is TGTGCCAGCAGCTTAGAAGCGTGGGGGGCGAACACCGGGGAGCTGTTTTTT. The rearrangement links TRBV7-9 to TRBJ2-2, with D tentatively TRBD2 (6 bases). Germline V CDR1 and CDR2: SEHNR, FQNEAQ (reference sequence). The CDR3 has 17 residues. V was clipped by 1 base and J by 0 bases, with 12 bases between them.

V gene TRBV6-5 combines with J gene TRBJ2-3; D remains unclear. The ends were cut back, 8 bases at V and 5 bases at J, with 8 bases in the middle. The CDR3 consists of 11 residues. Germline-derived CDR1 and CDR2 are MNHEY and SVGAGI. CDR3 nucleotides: TGTGCCAGCCATCGCGGAGATACGCAGTATTTT. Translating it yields CASHRGDTQYF.

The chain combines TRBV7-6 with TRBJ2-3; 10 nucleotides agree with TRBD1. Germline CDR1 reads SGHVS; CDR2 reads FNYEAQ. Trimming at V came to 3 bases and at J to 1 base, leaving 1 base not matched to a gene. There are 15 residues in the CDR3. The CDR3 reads CASSFGQGGTDTQYF. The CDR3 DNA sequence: TGTGCCAGCAGCTTCGGACAGGGGGGCACAGATACGCAGTATTTT. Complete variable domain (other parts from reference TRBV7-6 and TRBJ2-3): GAGVSQSPRYKVTKRGQDVALRCDPISGHVSLYWYRQALGQGPEFLTYFNYEAQQDKSGLPNDRFSAERPEGSISTLTIQRTEQRDSAMYRCASSFGQGGTDTQYFGPGTRLTVL.

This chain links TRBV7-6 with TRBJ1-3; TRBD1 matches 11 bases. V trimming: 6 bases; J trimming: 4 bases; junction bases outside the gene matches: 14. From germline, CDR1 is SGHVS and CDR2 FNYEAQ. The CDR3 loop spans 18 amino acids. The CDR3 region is CASSSPFGTGGPGNTIYF. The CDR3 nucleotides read TGTGCCAGCAGTTCTCCTTTTGGGACAGGGGGACCCGGAAACACCATATATTTT.

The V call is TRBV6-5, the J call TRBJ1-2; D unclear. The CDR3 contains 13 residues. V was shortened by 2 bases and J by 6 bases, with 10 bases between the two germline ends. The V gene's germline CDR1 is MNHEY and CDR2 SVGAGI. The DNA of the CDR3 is TGTGCCAGCAGTTACGATGGCTCGAATGGCTACACCTTC. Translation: CASSYDGSNGYTF.

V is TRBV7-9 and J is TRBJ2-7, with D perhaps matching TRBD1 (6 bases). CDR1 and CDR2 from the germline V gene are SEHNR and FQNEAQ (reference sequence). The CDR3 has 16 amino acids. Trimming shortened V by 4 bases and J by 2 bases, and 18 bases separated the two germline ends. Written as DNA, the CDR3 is TGTGCCAGCAGCTCGGAGGACAGCCGAACCCCCTACGAGCAGTACTTC. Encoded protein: CASSSEDSRTPYEQYF.

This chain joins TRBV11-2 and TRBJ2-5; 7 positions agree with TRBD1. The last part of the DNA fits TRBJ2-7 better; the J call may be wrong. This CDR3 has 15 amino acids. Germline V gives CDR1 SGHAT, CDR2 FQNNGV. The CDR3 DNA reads TGTGCCAGCAGCTTTTTCGGGACAGTATCCTACGAGCAGTACTTC. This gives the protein CASSFFGTVSYEQYF.

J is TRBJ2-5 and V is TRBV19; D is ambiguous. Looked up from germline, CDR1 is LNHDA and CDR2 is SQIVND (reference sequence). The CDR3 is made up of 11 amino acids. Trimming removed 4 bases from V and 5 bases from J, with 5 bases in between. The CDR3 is CASSTYETQYF. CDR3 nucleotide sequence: TGTGCCAGTAGTACCTATGAGACCCAGTACTTC.

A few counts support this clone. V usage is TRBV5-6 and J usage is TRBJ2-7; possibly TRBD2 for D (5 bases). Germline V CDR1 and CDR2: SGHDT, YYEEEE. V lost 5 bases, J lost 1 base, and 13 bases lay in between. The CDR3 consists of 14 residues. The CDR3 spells CASSGSTDSYEQYF. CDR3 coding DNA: TGTGCCAGCAGTGGGAGCACGGATTCCTACGAGCAGTACTTC.